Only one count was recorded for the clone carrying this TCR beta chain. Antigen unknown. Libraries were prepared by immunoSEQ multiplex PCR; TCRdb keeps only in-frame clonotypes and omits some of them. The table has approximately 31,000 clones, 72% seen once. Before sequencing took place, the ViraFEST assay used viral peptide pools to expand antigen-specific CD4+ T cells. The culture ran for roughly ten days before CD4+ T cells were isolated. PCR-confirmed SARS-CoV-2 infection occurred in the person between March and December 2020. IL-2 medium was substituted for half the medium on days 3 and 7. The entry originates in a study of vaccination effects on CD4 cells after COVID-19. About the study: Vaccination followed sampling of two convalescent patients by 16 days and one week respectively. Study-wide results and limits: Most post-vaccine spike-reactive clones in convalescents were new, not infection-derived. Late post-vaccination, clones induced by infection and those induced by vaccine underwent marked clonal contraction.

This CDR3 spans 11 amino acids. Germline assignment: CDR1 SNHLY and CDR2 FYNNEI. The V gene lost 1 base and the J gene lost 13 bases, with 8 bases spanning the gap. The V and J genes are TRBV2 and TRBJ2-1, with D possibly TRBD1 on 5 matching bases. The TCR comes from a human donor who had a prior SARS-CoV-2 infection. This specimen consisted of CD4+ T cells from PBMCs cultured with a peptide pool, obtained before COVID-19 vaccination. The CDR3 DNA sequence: TGTGCCAGCAGTGAAGTCAGGGTTCAGTTCTTC. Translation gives CASSEVRVQFF. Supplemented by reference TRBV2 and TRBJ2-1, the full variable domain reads EPEVTQTPSHQVTQMGQEVILRCVPISNHLYFYWYRQILGQKVEFLVSFYNNEISEKSEIFDDQFSVERPDGSNFTLKIRSTKLEDSAMYFCASSEVRVQFFGPGTRLTVL.